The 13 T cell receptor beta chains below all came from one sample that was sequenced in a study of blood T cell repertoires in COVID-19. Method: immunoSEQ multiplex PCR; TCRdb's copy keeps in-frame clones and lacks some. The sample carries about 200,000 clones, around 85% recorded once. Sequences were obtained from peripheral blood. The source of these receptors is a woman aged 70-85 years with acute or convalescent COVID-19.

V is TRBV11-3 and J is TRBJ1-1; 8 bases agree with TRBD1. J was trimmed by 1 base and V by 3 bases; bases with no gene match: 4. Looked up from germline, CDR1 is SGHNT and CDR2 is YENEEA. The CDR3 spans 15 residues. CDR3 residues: CASSFGGTGNTEAFF. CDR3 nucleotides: TGTGCCAGCAGCTTTGGGGGGACAGGGAACACTGAAGCTTTCTTT.

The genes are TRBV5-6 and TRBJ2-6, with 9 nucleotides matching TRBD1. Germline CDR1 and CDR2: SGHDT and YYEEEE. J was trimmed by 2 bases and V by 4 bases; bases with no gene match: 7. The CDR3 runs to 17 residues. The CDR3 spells CASSGGTGLTGANVLTF. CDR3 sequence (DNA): TGTGCCAGCAGCGGCGGGACAGGGCTAACTGGGGCCAACGTCCTGACTTTC.

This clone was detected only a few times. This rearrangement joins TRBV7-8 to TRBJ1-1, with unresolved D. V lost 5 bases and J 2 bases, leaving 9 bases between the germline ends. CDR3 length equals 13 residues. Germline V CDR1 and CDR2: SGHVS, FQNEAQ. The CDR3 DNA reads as TGTGCCAGCAGCCGCGGGAGCAACACTGAAGCTTTCTTT. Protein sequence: CASSRGSNTEAFF.

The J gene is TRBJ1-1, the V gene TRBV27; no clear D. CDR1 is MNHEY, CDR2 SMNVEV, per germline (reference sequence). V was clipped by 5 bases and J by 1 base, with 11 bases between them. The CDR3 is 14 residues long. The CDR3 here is CASSPRHPNTEAFF. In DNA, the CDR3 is TGTGCCAGCAGTCCGCGACACCCGAACACTGAAGCTTTCTTT.

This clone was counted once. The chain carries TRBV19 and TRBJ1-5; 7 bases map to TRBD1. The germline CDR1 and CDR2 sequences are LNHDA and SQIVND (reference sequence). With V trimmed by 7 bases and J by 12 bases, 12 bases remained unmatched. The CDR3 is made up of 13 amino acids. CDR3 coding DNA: TGTGCCAGTATGAAGGGACCAGACAGGGTCCAGCATTTT. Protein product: CASMKGPDRVQHF.

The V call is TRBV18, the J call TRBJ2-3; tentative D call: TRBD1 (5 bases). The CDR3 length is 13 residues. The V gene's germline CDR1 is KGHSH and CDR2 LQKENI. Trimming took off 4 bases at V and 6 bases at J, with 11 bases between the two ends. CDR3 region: CASSLTKGDTQYF. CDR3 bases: TGTGCCAGCTCACTAACGAAGGGGGATACGCAGTATTTT.

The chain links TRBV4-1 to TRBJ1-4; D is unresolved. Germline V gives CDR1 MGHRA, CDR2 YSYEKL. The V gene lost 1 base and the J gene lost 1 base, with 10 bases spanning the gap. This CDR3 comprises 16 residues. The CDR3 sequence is CASSQVIGKTNEKLFF. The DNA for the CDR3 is TGCGCCAGCAGCCAAGTTATCGGGAAAACTAATGAAAAACTGTTTTTT.

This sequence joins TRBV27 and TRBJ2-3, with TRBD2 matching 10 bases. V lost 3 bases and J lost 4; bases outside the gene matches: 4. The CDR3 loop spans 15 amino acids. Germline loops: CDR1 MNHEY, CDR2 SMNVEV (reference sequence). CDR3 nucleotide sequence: TGTGCCAGCAGTTTTTCACTAGCGGGGTCAGATACGCAGTATTTT. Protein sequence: CASSFSLAGSDTQYF.

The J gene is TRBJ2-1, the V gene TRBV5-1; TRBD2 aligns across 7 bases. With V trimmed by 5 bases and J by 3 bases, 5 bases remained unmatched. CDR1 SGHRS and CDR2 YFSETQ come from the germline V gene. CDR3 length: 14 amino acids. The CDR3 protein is CASSSGGDYNEQFF. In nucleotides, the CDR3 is TGCGCCAGCAGTTCGGGGGGAGACTACAATGAGCAGTTCTTC.

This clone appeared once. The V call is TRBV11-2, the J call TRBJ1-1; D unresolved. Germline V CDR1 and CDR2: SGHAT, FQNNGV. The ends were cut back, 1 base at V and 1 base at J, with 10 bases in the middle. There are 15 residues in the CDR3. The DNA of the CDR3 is TGTGCCAGCAGCTTAGGAAATCGCAGGAACACTGAAGCTTTCTTT. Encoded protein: CASSLGNRRNTEAFF.

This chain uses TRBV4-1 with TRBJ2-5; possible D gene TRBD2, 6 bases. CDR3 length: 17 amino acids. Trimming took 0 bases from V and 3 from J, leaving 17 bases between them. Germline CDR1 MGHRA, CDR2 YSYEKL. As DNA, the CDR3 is TGCGCCAGCAGCCAAGATCCCCAAGGGTCGGGGGAAGAGACCCAGTACTTC. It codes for CASSQDPQGSGEETQYF.

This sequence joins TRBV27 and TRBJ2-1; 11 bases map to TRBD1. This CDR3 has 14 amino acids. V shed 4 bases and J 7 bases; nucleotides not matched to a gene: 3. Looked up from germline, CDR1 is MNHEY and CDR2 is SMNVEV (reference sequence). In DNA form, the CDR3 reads TGTGCCAGCAGTTCGGACAGGGGGCTGAATGAGCAGTTCTTC. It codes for CASSSDRGLNEQFF.

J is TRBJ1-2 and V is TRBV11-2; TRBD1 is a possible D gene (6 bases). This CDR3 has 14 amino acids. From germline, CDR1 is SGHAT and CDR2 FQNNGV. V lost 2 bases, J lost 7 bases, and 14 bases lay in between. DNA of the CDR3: TGTGCCAGCAGCTTATTAGGGCAGGGGTCTGGCTACACCTTC. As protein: CASSLLGQGSGYTF.